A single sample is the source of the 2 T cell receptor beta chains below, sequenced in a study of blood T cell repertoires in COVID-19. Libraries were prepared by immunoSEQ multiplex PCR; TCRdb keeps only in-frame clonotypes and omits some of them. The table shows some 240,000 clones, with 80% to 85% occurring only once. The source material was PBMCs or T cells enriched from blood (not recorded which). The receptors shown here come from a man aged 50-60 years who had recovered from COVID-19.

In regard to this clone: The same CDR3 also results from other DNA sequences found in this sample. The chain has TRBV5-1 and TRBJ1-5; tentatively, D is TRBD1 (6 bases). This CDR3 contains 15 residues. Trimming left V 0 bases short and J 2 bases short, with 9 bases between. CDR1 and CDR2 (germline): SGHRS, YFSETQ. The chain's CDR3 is CASSLAGVGNQPQHF. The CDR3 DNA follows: TGCGCCAGCAGCTTGGCAGGGGTGGGCAATCAGCCCCAGCATTTT.

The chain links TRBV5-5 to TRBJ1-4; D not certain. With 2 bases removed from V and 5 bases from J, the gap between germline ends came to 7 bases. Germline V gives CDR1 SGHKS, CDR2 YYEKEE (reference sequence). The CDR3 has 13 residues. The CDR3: CASSLLSNEKLFF. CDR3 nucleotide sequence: TGTGCCAGCAGCTTACTATCGAATGAAAAACTGTTTTTT.